This is a list of T cell receptor beta chains from one sample in a study of T cells after yellow fever vaccination. TCRdb ran MiXCR on the 5' RACE reads and lists one entry per CDR3 protein. Among 150,000 or so distinct CDR3 sequences listed, around 7% were seen once. This sample comprised CD4+ T cells sorted from PBMCs, obtained 4 to 5 days after the first yellow fever vaccination. These receptors were collected from a man younger than 35 who received the YFV17D yellow fever vaccine. The CDR3 runs from the conserved cysteine through the conserved F or W. The order of the fields is V gene, clone size, J gene, D gene, CDR3 protein, CDR3 DNA. A D gene is named only where the DNA matches it firmly. Clone size is not always given. Where it is, it says once, few, many or a class for expanded clones.

TRBV12-3/TRBV12-4,few,TRBJ2-6,TRBD1,CASSPDRGLGANVLTF,TGTGCCAGCAGTCCAGACAGGGGGCTTGGGGCCAACGTCCTGACTTTC
TRBV11-2,few,TRBJ1-2,NA,CASSPSRRNYGYTF,TGTGCCAGCAGCCCCTCCCGGCGGAACTATGGCTACACCTTC
TRBV3-1,many,TRBJ1-2,NA,CASSQGHGYTF,TGTGCCAGCAGCCAGGGACATGGCTACACCTTC
TRBV3-1,many,TRBJ2-1,NA,CASSQDLMREQFF,TGTGCCAGCAGCCAAGATCTAATGCGAGAGCAGTTCTTC
TRBV27,many,TRBJ2-2,TRBD1,CASRSTGGTGELFF,TGTGCCAGCAGGTCGACAGGGGGCACCGGGGAGCTGTTTTTT
TRBV11-3,NA,TRBJ1-1,NA,CASSLQGSGEAFF,TGTGCCAGCAGCTTACAGGGGTCTGGTGAAGCTTTCTTT
TRBV7-2,NA,TRBJ2-3,TRBD2,CASSSRTSGDTQYF,TGTGCCAGCAGCTCACGGACTAGCGGGGATACGCAGTATTTT
TRBV7-7,NA,TRBJ2-5,TRBD2,CASSLADSGQETQYF,TGTGCCAGCAGCTTAGCAGATAGCGGGCAAGAGACCCAGTACTTC
TRBV20-1,NA,TRBJ2-5,NA,CSAQKGAGRETQYF,TGCAGTGCCCAGAAGGGGGCGGGGCGGGAGACCCAGTACTTC
TRBV28,few,TRBJ1-6,TRBD1,CASASGGGGPLHF,TGTGCCAGCGCCTCGGGGGGAGGGGGCCCCCTCCACTTT
TRBV6-2/TRBV6-3,many,TRBJ2-1,NA,CASKATPYNEQFF,TGTGCCAGCAAAGCGACCCCCTACAATGAGCAGTTCTTC
TRBV5-5,NA,TRBJ2-3,TRBD1,CASSGEGTGGTDTQYF,TGTGCCAGCAGCGGGGAGGGGACAGGGGGGACAGATACGCAGTATTTT
TRBV5-1,many,TRBJ1-2,NA,CASSLAPQDGYTF,TGCGCCAGCAGCTTGGCCCCACAAGATGGCTACACCTTC
TRBV12-3/TRBV12-4,NA,TRBJ1-2,NA,CASSWDTNYGYTF,TGTGCCAGCAGTTGGGACACTAACTATGGCTACACCTTC
TRBV7-9,many,TRBJ1-5,TRBD1,CASSMTGVSQPQHF,TGTGCCAGCAGCATGACAGGGGTTAGTCAGCCCCAGCATTTT
TRBV2,NA,TRBJ2-5,NA,CASTYQETQYF,TGTGCCAGCACGTACCAAGAGACCCAGTACTTC
TRBV29-1,few,TRBJ2-6,NA,CSVGPAYSGANVLTF,TGCAGCGTTGGGCCAGCCTACTCTGGGGCCAACGTCCTGACTTTC
TRBV19,NA,TRBJ1-2,TRBD1,CASSSQGYDGYTF,TGTGCCAGTAGTTCACAGGGGTACGATGGCTACACCTTC
TRBV14,many,TRBJ2-3,NA,CASSQRLVDTQYF,TGTGCCAGCAGCCAACGACTCGTAGATACGCAGTATTTT
TRBV7-2,many,TRBJ2-7,TRBD1,CASSETGTNRYEQYF,TGTGCCAGCAGCGAGACAGGGACCAACCGCTACGAGCAGTACTTC
TRBV6-1,many,TRBJ2-7,TRBD2,CASKKVAGPSYEQYF,TGTGCCAGCAAAAAGGTAGCGGGGCCCTCCTACGAGCAGTACTTC
TRBV28,NA,TRBJ1-1,TRBD1,CASSSQGAENTEAFF,TGTGCCAGCAGTTCACAGGGGGCGGAAAACACTGAAGCTTTCTTT
TRBV4-1,many,TRBJ2-1,NA,CASSHPTGKELEQFF,TGCGCCAGCAGCCACCCCACAGGGAAAGAGCTTGAGCAGTTCTTC
TRBV20-1,few,TRBJ1-4,NA,CSARPITTNEKLFF,TGCAGTGCTAGACCTATAACAACTAATGAAAAACTGTTTTTT
TRBV29-1,few,TRBJ2-3,TRBD2,CSAGGGADTQYF,TGCAGCGCGGGGGGAGGTGCAGATACGCAGTATTTT
TRBV7-9,many,TRBJ2-1,TRBD2,CASSLSSSGAWNEQFF,TGTGCCAGCAGCTTGAGTTCGAGCGGGGCTTGGAATGAGCAGTTCTTC
TRBV12-3/TRBV12-4,NA,TRBJ1-4,NA,CAITDNSRELFF,TGTGCCATCACCGACAACTCGCGGGAACTGTTTTTT
TRBV5-1,many,TRBJ1-1,NA,CASSRDGGLSTEAFF,TGCGCCAGCAGCCGAGACGGGGGGCTGAGCACTGAAGCTTTCTTT
TRBV15,many,TRBJ2-1,NA,CATTGGSYNEQFF,TGTGCCACCACTGGCGGATCCTACAATGAGCAGTTCTTC
TRBV27,few,TRBJ1-2,TRBD1,CASSLSPHRGRAYGYTF,TGTGCCAGCAGTTTATCCCCCCACAGGGGAAGGGCCTATGGCTACACCTTC
TRBV7-9,many,TRBJ2-2,NA,CASSWKGLTGELFF,TGTGCCAGCAGCTGGAAGGGTCTCACCGGGGAGCTGTTTTTT
TRBV12-3/TRBV12-4,few,TRBJ1-5,TRBD1,CASSTGQGSQPQHF,TGTGCCAGCAGTACGGGACAGGGCAGCCAGCCCCAGCATTTT
TRBV5-1,few,TRBJ2-7,TRBD1,CASSLQSGTGTYEQYF,TGCGCCAGCAGCTTACAATCCGGGACAGGGACTTACGAGCAGTACTTC
TRBV6-5,many,TRBJ1-2,NA,CASKRFNYGYTF,TGTGCCAGCAAGCGGTTCAACTATGGCTACACCTTC
TRBV5-1,few,TRBJ2-4,NA,CASSLGLTLGGIQYF,TGCGCCAGCAGCTTGGGTCTCACCCTCGGAGGGATTCAGTACTTC
TRBV12-3/TRBV12-4,many,TRBJ2-2,NA,CASRTAAGKNTGELFF,TGTGCCAGCAGGACCGCCGCGGGGAAGAACACCGGGGAGCTGTTTTTT
TRBV4-3,NA,TRBJ2-7,TRBD2,CASSQDGSGGAYEQYF,TGCGCCAGCAGCCAAGATGGGAGCGGGGGGGCCTACGAGCAGTACTTC
TRBV18,few,TRBJ1-1,NA,CASSPQTGPPPF,TGTGCCAGCTCACCACAGACGGGACCTCCCCCTTTT